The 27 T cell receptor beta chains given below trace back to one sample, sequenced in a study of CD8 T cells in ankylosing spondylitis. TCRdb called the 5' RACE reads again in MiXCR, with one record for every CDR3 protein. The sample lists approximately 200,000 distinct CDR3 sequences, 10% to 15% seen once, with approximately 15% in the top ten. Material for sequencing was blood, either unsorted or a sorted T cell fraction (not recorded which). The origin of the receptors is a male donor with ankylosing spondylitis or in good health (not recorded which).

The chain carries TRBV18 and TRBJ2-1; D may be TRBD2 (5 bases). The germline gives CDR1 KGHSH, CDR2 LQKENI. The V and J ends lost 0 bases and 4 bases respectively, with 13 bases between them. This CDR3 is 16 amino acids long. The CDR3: CASSPPQRRGYNEQFF. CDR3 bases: TGTGCCAGCTCACCACCGCAGCGCCGGGGTTACAATGAGCAGTTCTTC.

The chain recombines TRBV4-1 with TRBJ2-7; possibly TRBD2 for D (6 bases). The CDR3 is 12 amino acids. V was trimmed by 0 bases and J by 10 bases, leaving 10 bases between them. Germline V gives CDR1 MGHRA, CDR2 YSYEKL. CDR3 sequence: CASSQDGRFQYF. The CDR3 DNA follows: TGCGCCAGCAGCCAAGATGGGAGGTTCCAGTACTTC.

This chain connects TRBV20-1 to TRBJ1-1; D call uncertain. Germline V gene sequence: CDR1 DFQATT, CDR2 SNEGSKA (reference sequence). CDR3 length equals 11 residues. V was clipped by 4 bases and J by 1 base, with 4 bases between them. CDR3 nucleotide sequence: TGCAGTGCTATCGAGAACACTGAAGCTTTCTTT. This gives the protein CSAIENTEAFF.

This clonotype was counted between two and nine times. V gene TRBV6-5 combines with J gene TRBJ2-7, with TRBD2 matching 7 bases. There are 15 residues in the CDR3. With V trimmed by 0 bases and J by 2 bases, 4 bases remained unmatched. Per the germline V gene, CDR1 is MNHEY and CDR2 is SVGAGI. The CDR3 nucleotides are TGTGCCAGCAGTTACTCGGCTAGCGGTACCTACGAGCAGTACTTC. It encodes CASSYSASGTYEQYF.

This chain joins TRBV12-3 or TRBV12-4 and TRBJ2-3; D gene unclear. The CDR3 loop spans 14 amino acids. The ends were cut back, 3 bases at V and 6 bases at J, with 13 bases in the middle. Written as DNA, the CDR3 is TGTGCCAGCAGTTTGGTTCCCCTGGGGGATACGCAGTATTTT. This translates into CASSLVPLGDTQYF.

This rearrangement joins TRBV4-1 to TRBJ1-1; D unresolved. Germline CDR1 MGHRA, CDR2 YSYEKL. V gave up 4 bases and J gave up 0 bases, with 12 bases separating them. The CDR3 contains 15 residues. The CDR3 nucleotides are TGCGCCAGCAGCCGCCACGGGTCCTTGAACACTGAAGCTTTCTTT. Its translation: CASSRHGSLNTEAFF.

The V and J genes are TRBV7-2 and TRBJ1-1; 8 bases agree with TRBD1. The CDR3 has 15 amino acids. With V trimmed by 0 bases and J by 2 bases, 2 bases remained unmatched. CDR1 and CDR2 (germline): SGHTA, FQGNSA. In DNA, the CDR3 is TGTGCCAGCAGCTTAGCCGGACAGGGTAACACTGAAGCTTTCTTT. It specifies CASSLAGQGNTEAFF.

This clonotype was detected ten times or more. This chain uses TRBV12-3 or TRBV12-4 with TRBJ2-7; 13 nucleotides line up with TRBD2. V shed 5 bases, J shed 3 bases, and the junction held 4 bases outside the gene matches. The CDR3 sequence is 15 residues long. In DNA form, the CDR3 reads TGTGCCAGCAGTCCCGGACTAGCGGGGGACTACGAGCAGTACTTC. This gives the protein CASSPGLAGDYEQYF.

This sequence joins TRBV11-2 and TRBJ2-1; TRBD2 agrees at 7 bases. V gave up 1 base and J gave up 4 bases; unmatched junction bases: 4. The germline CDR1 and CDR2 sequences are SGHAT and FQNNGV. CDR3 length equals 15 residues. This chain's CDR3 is CASSLVPGGYNEQFF. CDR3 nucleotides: TGTGCCAGCAGCTTAGTACCCGGGGGGTACAATGAGCAGTTCTTC. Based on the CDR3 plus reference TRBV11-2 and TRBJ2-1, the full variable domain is EAGVAQSPRYKIIEKRQSVAFWCNPISGHATLYWYQQILGQGPKLLIQFQNNGVVDDSQLPKDRFSAERLKGVDSTLKIQPAKLEDSAVYLCASSLVPGGYNEQFFGPGTRLTVL.

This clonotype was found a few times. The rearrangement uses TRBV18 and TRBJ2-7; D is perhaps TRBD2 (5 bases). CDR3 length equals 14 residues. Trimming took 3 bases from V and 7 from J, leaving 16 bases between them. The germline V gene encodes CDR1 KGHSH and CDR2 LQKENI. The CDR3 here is CASSPRTPRGEQYF. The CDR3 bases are TGTGCCAGCTCACCCAGGACCCCGAGAGGGGAGCAGTACTTC.

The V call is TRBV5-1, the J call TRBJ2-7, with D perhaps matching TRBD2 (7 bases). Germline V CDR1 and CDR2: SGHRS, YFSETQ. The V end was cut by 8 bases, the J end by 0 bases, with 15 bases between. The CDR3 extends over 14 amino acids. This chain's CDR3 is CASRAGAASYEQYF. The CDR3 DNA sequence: TGCGCCAGTCGGGCGGGGGCCGCCTCCTACGAGCAGTACTTC. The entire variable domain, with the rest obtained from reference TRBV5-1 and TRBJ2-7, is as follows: KAGVTQTPRYLIKTRGQQVTLSCSPISGHRSVSWYQQTPGQGLQFLFEYFSETQRNKGNFPGRFSGRQFSNSRSEMNVSTLELGDSALYLCASRAGAASYEQYFGPGTRLTVT.

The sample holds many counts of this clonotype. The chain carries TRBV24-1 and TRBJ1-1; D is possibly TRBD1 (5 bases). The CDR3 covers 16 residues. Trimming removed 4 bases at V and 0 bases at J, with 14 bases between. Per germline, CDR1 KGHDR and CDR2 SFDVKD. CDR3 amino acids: CATSDTPEDMNTEAFF. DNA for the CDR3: TGTGCCACCAGTGACACCCCGGAGGACATGAACACTGAAGCTTTCTTT.

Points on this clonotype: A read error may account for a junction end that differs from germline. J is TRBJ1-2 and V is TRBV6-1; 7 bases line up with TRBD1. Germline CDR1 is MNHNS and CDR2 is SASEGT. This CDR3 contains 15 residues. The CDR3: CASREVGQDLYGYTF. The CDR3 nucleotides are TGTGCCAGCAGAGAAGTAGGACAGGACCTCTATGGCTACACCTTC.

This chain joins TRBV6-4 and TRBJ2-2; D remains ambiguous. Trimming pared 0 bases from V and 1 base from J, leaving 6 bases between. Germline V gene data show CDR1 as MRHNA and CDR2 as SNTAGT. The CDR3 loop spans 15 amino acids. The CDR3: CASSDSRKNTGELFF. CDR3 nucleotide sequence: TGTGCCAGCAGTGACTCGAGAAAGAACACCGGGGAGCTGTTTTTT.

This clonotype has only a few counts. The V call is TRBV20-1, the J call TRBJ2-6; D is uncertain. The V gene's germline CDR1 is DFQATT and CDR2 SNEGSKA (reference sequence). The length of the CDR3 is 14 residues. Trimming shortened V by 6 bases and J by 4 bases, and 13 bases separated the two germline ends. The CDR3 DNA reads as TGCAGTGCCCCTCCTCCAGGCGGGGCCAACGTCCTGACTTTC. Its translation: CSAPPPGGANVLTF.

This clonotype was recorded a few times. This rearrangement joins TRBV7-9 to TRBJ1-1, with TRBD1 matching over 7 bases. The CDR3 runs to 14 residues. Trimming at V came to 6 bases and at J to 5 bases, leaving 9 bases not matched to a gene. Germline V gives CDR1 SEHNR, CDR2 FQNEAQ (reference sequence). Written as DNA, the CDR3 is TGTGCCAGCAGGGCCTCAGGGGGATATACTGAAGCTTTCTTT. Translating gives CASRASGGYTEAFF.

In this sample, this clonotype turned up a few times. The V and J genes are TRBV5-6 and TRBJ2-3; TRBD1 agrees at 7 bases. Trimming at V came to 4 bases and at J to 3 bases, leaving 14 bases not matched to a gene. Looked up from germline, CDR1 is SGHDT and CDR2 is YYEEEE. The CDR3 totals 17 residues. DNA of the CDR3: TGTGCCAGCAGCGATTCGACAGGGCCCCTTCTAACAGATACGCAGTATTTT. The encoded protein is CASSDSTGPLLTDTQYF.

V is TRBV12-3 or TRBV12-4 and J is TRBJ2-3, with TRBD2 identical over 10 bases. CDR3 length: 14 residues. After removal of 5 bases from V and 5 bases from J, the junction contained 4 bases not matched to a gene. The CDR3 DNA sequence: TGTGCCAGCAGTCCCGGGACTAGCGTAGATACGCAGTATTTT. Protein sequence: CASSPGTSVDTQYF.

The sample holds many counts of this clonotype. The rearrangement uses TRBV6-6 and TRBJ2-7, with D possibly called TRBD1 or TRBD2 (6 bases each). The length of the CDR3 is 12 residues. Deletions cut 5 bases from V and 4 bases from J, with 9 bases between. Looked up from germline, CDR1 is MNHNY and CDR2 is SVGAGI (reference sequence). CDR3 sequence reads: CASSTGRYEQYF. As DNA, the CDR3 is TGTGCCAGCAGTACAGGGAGGTACGAGCAGTACTTC.

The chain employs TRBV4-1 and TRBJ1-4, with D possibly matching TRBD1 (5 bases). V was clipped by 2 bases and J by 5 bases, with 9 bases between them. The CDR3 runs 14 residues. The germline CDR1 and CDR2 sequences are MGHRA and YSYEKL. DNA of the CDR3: TGCGCCAGCAGCCAAAACCAGGGCAATGAAAAACTGTTTTTT. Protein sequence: CASSQNQGNEKLFF.

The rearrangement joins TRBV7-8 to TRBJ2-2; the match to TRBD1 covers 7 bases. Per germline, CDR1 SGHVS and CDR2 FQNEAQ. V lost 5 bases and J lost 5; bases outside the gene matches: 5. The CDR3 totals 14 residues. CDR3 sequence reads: CASSEATGTGELFF. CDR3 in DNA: TGTGCCAGCAGCGAAGCGACAGGGACCGGGGAGCTGTTTTTT.

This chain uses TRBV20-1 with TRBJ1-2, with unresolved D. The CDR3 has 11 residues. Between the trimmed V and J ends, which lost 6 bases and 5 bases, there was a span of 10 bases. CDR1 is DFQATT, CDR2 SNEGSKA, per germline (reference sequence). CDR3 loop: CSAPGMYGYTF. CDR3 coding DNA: TGCAGTGCCCCGGGGATGTATGGCTACACCTTC.

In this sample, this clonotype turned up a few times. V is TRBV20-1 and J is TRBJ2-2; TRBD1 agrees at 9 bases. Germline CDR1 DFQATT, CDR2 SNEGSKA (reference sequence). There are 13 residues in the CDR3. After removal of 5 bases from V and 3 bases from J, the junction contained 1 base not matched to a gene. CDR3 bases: TGCAGTGCTGGGACAGGGTACACCGGGGAGCTGTTTTTT. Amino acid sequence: CSAGTGYTGELFF.

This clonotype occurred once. The CDR3 region has the DNA TGTGCCACCAGCAGCCGGGTAGGCACAGATACGCAGTATTTT. As protein: CATSSRVGTDTQYF. The chain combines TRBV15 with TRBJ2-3; D is uncertain. The CDR3 runs 14 residues. Trimming took 3 bases from V and 1 from J, leaving 8 bases between them. Germline CDR1 reads LNHNV; CDR2 reads YYDKDF (reference sequence).

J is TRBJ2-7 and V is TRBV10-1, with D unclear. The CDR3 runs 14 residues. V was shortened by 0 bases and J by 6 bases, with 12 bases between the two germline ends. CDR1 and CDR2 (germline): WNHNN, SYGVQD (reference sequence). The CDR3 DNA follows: TGCGCCAGCAGTGAGTCCCTCGAGTTGGGCGAGCAGTACTTC. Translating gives CASSESLELGEQYF.

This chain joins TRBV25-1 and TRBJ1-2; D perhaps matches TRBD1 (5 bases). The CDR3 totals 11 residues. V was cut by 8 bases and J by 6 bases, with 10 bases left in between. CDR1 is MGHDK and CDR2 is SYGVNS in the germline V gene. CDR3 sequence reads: CASLWGNGYTF. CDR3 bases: TGTGCCAGCCTTTGGGGGAATGGCTACACCTTC.

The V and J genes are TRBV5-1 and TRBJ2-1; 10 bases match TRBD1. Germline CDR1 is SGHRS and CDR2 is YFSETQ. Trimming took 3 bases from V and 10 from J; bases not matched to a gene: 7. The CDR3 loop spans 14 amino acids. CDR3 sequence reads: CASSSGTGVEEQFF. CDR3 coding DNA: TGCGCCAGCAGCTCTGGGACAGGGGTGGAGGAGCAGTTCTTC. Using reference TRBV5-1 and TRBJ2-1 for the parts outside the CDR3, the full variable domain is KAGVTQTPRYLIKTRGQQVTLSCSPISGHRSVSWYQQTPGQGLQFLFEYFSETQRNKGNFPGRFSGRQFSNSRSEMNVSTLELGDSALYLCASSSGTGVEEQFFGPGTRLTVL.